This is a list of T cell receptor beta chains from one sample in a study of shared clonotypes between healthy human individuals. Generated by immunoSEQ multiplex PCR, the TCRdb table keeps only in-frame clones and is missing some. The sample includes about 2.1 million clones, under 95% seen only once; the top ten take over 1.5%. Sequenced input: naive CD8+ T cells from PBMCs. These receptors were collected from a man between 18 and 35 years old in good health. Some clones in this sample may be carry-over from other donors' samples. The CDR3 runs from the conserved cysteine through the conserved F or W. A D gene is named only where the DNA matches it firmly. Clone sizes are given selectively: once, few, many, or a class where the clone is expanded.

d_gene,v_gene,j_gene,abundance,CDR3aa,CDR3nt
.,TRBV23-1,TRBJ1-1,.,CASSPKRACMEPNTEAFF,TGCGCCAGCAGTCCAAAACGGGCCTGTATGGAGCCGAACACTGAAGCTTTCTTT
.,TRBV9,TRBJ1-3,once,CASSFSAVASGNTIYF,TGTGCCAGCAGCTTCTCTGCCGTCGCCTCTGGAAACACCATATATTTT
.,TRBV29-1,TRBJ2-7,.,CSVEDRKLREQYF,TGCAGCGTTGAAGACCGGAAGTTACGAGAGCAGTACTTC
TRBD2,TRBV7-9,TRBJ2-7,.,CASSTGLAASYEQYF,TGTGCCAGCAGCACCGGACTAGCGGCATCCTACGAGCAGTACTTC
TRBD2,TRBV11-2,TRBJ2-3,.,CASSARVGSVAGGTDTQYF,TGTGCCAGCAGCGCTAGGGTGGGATCGGTAGCGGGAGGCACAGATACGCAGTATTTT
.,TRBV6-5,TRBJ1-5,.,CASSSGGLPNQPQHF,TGTGCCAGCTCCAGCGGGGGGCTCCCCAATCAGCCCCAGCATTTT
.,TRBV7-9,TRBJ2-5,.,CASSLAVEETQYF,TGTGCCAGCAGCTTAGCGGTTGAAGAGACCCAGTACTTC
TRBD1,TRBV30,TRBJ1-1,once,CAWSVTGATEAFF,TGTGCCTGGAGTGTAACAGGGGCGACGGAAGCTTTCTTT
.,TRBV27,TRBJ2-7,.,CASQGSPYEQYF,TGTGCCAGCCAGGGGAGCCCCTACGAGCAGTACTTC
.,TRBV27,TRBJ2-1,.,CASSQVSSYNEQFF,TGTGCCAGCAGTCAAGTAAGCTCCTACAATGAGCAGTTCTTC
TRBD2,TRBV10-2,TRBJ2-1,.,CASQYKGLAGVVNEQFF,TGCGCCAGCCAGTATAAGGGACTAGCGGGAGTTGTGAATGAGCAGTTCTTC
.,TRBV29-1,TRBJ2-1,once,CSVVGDYNEQFF,TGCAGCGTTGTGGGGGACTACAATGAGCAGTTCTTC
.,TRBV27,TRBJ2-2,.,CASRLGYGGELFF,TGTGCCAGCCGTTTGGGCTACGGCGGGGAGCTGTTTTTT
.,TRBV10-2,TRBJ2-7,.,CASSVGEQYF,TGCGCCAGCAGTGTAGGCGAGCAGTACTTC
.,TRBV4-3,TRBJ2-7,.,CASSQGRGRYEQYF,TGCGCCAGCAGCCAAGGGAGGGGTCGGTACGAGCAGTACTTC
TRBD1,TRBV25-1,TRBJ2-4,.,CASSDTGGFRDIQYF,TGTGCCAGCAGTGACACAGGGGGCTTTAGGGACATTCAGTACTTC
.,TRBV5-6,TRBJ2-7,.,CASSFTGSYEQYF,TGTGCCAGCAGCTTTACAGGGTCCTACGAGCAGTACTTC
.,TRBV7-9,TRBJ2-3,.,CASSSGIALDTQYF,TGTGCCAGCTCTTCCGGGATAGCTTTAGATACGCAGTATTTT
.,TRBV27,TRBJ2-6,.,CASSLAIASGANVLTF,TGTGCCAGCAGTCTAGCGATTGCGTCTGGGGCCAACGTCCTGACTTTC
.,TRBV9,TRBJ1-4,.,CASSVGGYNEKLFF,TGTGCCAGCAGCGTAGGGGGGTATAATGAAAAACTGTTTTTT
TRBD2,TRBV7-9,TRBJ2-3,.,CASSFGLADTNTDTQYF,TGTGCCAGCAGCTTCGGACTAGCGGATACAAACACAGATACGCAGTATTTT
TRBD2,TRBV5-6,TRBJ2-3,.,CASSPRLAGGPTQYF,TGTGCCAGCAGCCCAAGACTAGCGGGAGGGCCTACGCAGTATTTT
.,TRBV30,TRBJ2-7,.,CAWSTSDAYEQYF,TGTGCCTGGAGTACATCAGATGCCTACGAGCAGTACTTC
.,TRBV5-1,TRBJ2-7,.,CASSLRTESYEQYF,TGCGCCAGCAGCTTGAGGACGGAGTCCTACGAGCAGTACTTC
.,TRBV5-8,TRBJ1-1,.,CASSLQPGWHTEAFF,TGTGCCAGCAGCCTCCAGCCAGGGTGGCACACTGAAGCTTTCTTT
.,TRBV28,TRBJ2-7,.,CASSLLTAGQQPYEQYF,TGTGCCAGCAGTTTACTCACGGCGGGACAGCAACCCTACGAGCAGTACTTC
.,TRBV19,TRBJ2-2,.,CASSIDLSETGTGELFF,TGTGCCAGTAGTATAGATCTATCGGAGACAGGCACCGGGGAGCTGTTTTTT
.,TRBV9,TRBJ2-1,.,CASSPPEYGAYNEQFF,TGTGCCAGCAGCCCCCCCGAGTATGGGGCCTACAATGAGCAGTTCTTC
TRBD1,TRBV7-9,TRBJ2-7,once,CASGGQGPSYEQYF,TGTGCCTCAGGGGGACAGGGCCCCTCCTACGAGCAGTACTTC
.,TRBV7-8,TRBJ1-4,.,CASSLALTVGTAREKLFF,TGTGCCAGCAGCTTAGCGTTAACGGTTGGAACCGCGAGGGAAAAACTGTTTTTT
.,TRBV7-6,TRBJ2-7,once,CASSPIGLGSSYEQYF,TGCGCCAGCAGCCCGATAGGACTGGGTAGCTCCTACGAGCAGTACTTC
.,TRBV5-6,TRBJ2-7,few,CASSFRGAGYEQYF,TGTGCCAGCAGCTTCCGGGGGGCGGGCTACGAGCAGTACTTC
TRBD2,TRBV7-2,TRBJ2-3,.,CASSTAGGADTQYF,TGTGCCAGCAGCACAGCGGGAGGAGCAGATACGCAGTATTTT
.,TRBV11-2,TRBJ2-5,.,CASSLMRGQETQYF,TGTGCCAGCAGCTTAATGAGGGGGCAAGAGACCCAGTACTTC
TRBD1,TRBV29-1,TRBJ1-3,.,CSVVTGAGNTIYF,TGCAGCGTAGTGACAGGGGCTGGAAACACCATATATTTT
.,TRBV20-1,TRBJ1-1,few,CSARVQGEAFF,TGCAGTGCTAGAGTCCAGGGTGAAGCTTTCTTT
.,TRBV28,TRBJ1-2,.,CASSLRKKTNYGYTF,TGTGCCAGCAGTTTGCGCAAAAAAACTAACTATGGCTACACCTTC
TRBD2,TRBV19,TRBJ2-3,.,CASSGAGGPDTQYF,TGTGCCAGTAGTGGGGCGGGAGGCCCAGATACGCAGTATTTT
.,TRBV7-9,TRBJ1-4,.,CASSPQLRATNEKLFF,TGTGCCAGCAGCCCCCAGCTCCGTGCAACTAATGAAAAACTGTTTTTT
.,TRBV27,TRBJ2-3,.,CASSKLRATSTDTQYF,TGTGCCAGCAGTAAACTGCGGGCTACTAGCACAGATACGCAGTATTTT
TRBD1,TRBV11-2,TRBJ2-7,.,CASRDRGTHEQYF,TGTGCCAGCAGAGACAGGGGAACCCACGAGCAGTACTTC
TRBD2,TRBV5-1,TRBJ2-3,.,CASKRLAGYTSTDTQYF,TGCGCCAGCAAGCGGCTAGCGGGTTACACTAGCACAGATACGCAGTATTTT
TRBD2,TRBV27,TRBJ2-3,.,CASRHWTSGRAEGDTQYF,TGTGCCAGCCGACACTGGACTAGCGGGAGGGCCGAAGGAGATACGCAGTATTTT
.,TRBV29-1,TRBJ2-5,.,CSVEEPGGQETQYF,TGCAGCGTTGAAGAGCCAGGAGGCCAAGAGACCCAGTACTTC
TRBD1,TRBV6-5,TRBJ1-1,once,CASRDRGHTEAFF,TGTGCCAGCAGGGACAGGGGGCACACTGAAGCTTTCTTT
.,TRBV6-6,TRBJ1-5,.,CASSLTSSNQPQHF,TGTGCCAGCAGTCTCACATCTAGCAATCAGCCCCAGCATTTT
TRBD1,TRBV5-6,TRBJ2-2,.,CASSFGQGLYTGELFF,TGTGCCAGCAGTTTCGGACAGGGATTGTACACCGGGGAGCTGTTTTTT
TRBD1,TRBV19,TRBJ1-2,.,CASTSGQGDIYGYTF,TGTGCCAGTACATCGGGACAGGGGGATATCTATGGCTACACCTTC
.,TRBV5-1,TRBJ1-2,.,CASSPRGGRDGYTF,TGCGCCAGCAGCCCCCGGGGGGGACGGGACGGCTACACCTTC
.,TRBV5-1,TRBJ1-5,.,CASSSGVDSNQPQHF,TGCGCCAGCAGCTCGGGGGTAGATAGCAATCAGCCCCAGCATTTT
.,TRBV4-2,TRBJ1-1,once,CASKRTADTEAFF,TGTGCCAGCAAACGGACAGCCGACACTGAAGCTTTCTTT
.,TRBV6-6,TRBJ1-1,.,CASSYSIESTEAFF,TGTGCCAGCAGTTACTCGATTGAAAGCACTGAAGCTTTCTTT
.,TRBV7-8,TRBJ2-3,.,CASSLGAGQTDTQYF,TGTGCCAGCAGCTTAGGGGCGGGACAGACAGATACGCAGTATTTT
TRBD2,TRBV11-3,TRBJ2-3,.,CASSSGLAGDLSTDTQYF,TGTGCCAGCAGCTCCGGACTAGCGGGAGACCTTAGCACAGATACGCAGTATTTT
TRBD2,TRBV10-3,TRBJ2-2,.,CAISGTSGRENTGELFF,TGTGCCATCTCCGGGACTAGCGGGAGGGAGAACACCGGGGAGCTGTTTTTT
.,TRBV27,TRBJ1-2,.,CASSLGGNYGYTF,TGTGCCAGCAGTTTGGGGGGAAACTATGGCTACACCTTC
TRBD2,TRBV4-3,TRBJ2-1,.,CASSQDVLAGGPAYNEQFF,TGCGCCAGCAGCCAAGATGTGCTAGCGGGAGGGCCCGCCTACAATGAGCAGTTCTTC
.,TRBV10-3,TRBJ2-5,.,CAISEGALQETQYF,TGTGCCATCAGTGAGGGGGCCCTACAAGAGACCCAGTACTTC
.,TRBV10-3,TRBJ2-6,.,CAISEGKTGSGSVGRSGANVLTF,TGTGCCATCAGTGAGGGGAAGACGGGGTCGGGATCAGTCGGTCGGTCTGGGGCCAACGTCCTGACTTTC
TRBD2,TRBV27,TRBJ2-1,.,CASSPGGLAGGFNNEQFF,TGTGCCAGCAGCCCGGGGGGACTAGCGGGAGGGTTTAACAATGAACAGTTCTTC